This entry lists 19 T cell receptor beta chains sequenced from one sample in a study of CD8 T cells in ankylosing spondylitis. General observations from the study: For ankylosing spondylitis blood, a TCR beta motif of about eight highly homologous variants appeared characteristic.

Their specific antigens are unknown. From the 5' RACE reads, TCRdb called clonotypes with MiXCR, one entry per CDR3 protein. The sample carries under 150,000 distinct CDR3 sequences, about a sixth recorded once. Sequenced sample: blood, either unsorted or a sorted T cell fraction (not recorded which). These receptors all come from a male donor with ankylosing spondylitis.

The gene calls are TRBV27 and TRBJ2-7, with D unresolved. Trimming shortened V by 3 bases and J by 5 bases, and 5 bases separated the two germline ends. There are 11 residues in the CDR3. Germline V gene lookup returns CDR1 MNHEY and CDR2 SMNVEV (reference sequence). The CDR3 DNA reads TGTGCCAGCAGTTTTTCCGACGAGCAGTACTTC. Protein: CASSFSDEQYF.

Only a few counts were recorded for this clonotype. V and J are TRBV28 and TRBJ2-1, with 9 nucleotides matching TRBD1. The J segment lost 10 bases and the V segment lost 4 bases, leaving 14 bases of the junction unmatched. CDR1 and CDR2 (germline): MDHEN, SYDVKM. This CDR3 comprises 16 residues. This CDR3 reads CASSSPGTGTDAEQFF. CDR3 sequence (DNA): TGTGCCAGCAGTTCTCCCGGGACAGGGACGGACGCGGAGCAGTTCTTC.

V gene TRBV20-1 combines with J gene TRBJ2-1; D call uncertain. The CDR3 loop spans 11 amino acids. CDR1 is DFQATT, CDR2 SNEGSKA, per germline (reference sequence). Trimming left V 3 bases short and J 9 bases short, with 9 bases between. In nucleotides, the CDR3 is TGCAGTGCTAGGGCTAGGGTTGAGCAGTTCTTC. Encoded protein: CSARARVEQFF.

The gene calls are TRBV6-1 and TRBJ2-1; D gene ambiguous. Germline values: CDR1 MNHNS, CDR2 SASEGT. Trimming removed 5 bases from V and 0 bases from J, with 11 bases in between. CDR3 length: 15 amino acids. This CDR3 reads CASSPGPSSYNEQFF. CDR3 bases: TGTGCCAGCAGTCCCGGGCCGAGCTCCTACAATGAGCAGTTCTTC.

The chain combines TRBV3-1 with TRBJ2-7; D tentatively reads TRBD1 or TRBD2 (5 bases each). This CDR3 contains 15 residues. Germline loops: CDR1 LGHDT, CDR2 YNNKEL (reference sequence). Trimming took off 4 bases at V and 3 bases at J, with 16 bases between the two ends. CDR3 DNA sequence: TGTGCCAGCAGCCCGGGACCGGGACGGAGCTACGAGCAGTACTTC. Its protein product is CASSPGPGRSYEQYF.

This rearrangement joins TRBV7-9 to TRBJ2-1; 9 nucleotides align to TRBD2. The CDR3 is made up of 17 amino acids. The V and J ends lost 5 bases and 4 bases, in that order; junction bases with no gene match: 12. Germline V gene sequence: CDR1 SEHNR, CDR2 FQNEAQ (reference sequence). The CDR3 bases are TGTGCCAGCAGCCCCCCCCGGGCTGCGGGAGGGTACAATGAGCAGTTCTTC. It encodes CASSPPRAAGGYNEQFF. The variable domain in full, with the rest retrieved from reference TRBV7-9 and TRBJ2-1, is DTGVSQNPRHKITKRGQNVTFRCDPISEHNRLYWYRQTLGQGPEFLTYFQNEAQLEKSRLLSDRFSAERPKGSFSTLEIQRTEQGDSAMYLCASSPPRAAGGYNEQFFGPGTRLTVL.

J is TRBJ2-1 and V is TRBV20-1; D is unresolved. Germline V gene lookup returns CDR1 DFQATT and CDR2 SNEGSKA (reference sequence). The V end lost 6 bases, the J end lost 9 bases, and 15 bases lay between the germline ends. There are 12 residues in the CDR3. The CDR3 DNA reads as TGCAGTGCCAACTTGGTTGGGCGTGAGCAGTTCTTC. Translating it yields CSANLVGREQFF.

This clonotype was observed a few times. This chain connects TRBV27 to TRBJ2-1, with 8 bases aligning to TRBD2. Trimming removed 3 bases from V and 4 bases from J; junction bases left unmatched: 5. This CDR3 comprises 15 residues. CDR1 is MNHEY, CDR2 SMNVEV, per germline (reference sequence). This CDR3 is CASSLTGGRYNEQFF. The CDR3 DNA reads as TGTGCCAGCAGTTTGACGGGAGGGCGTTACAATGAGCAGTTCTTC.

This clonotype came up a few times. J is TRBJ2-3 and V is TRBV7-8; 10 bases agree with TRBD1. Germline assignment: CDR1 SGHVS and CDR2 FQNEAQ. Unmatched junction bases numbered 5, after V lost 5 bases and J lost 3 bases. The CDR3 sequence is 15 residues long. The DNA for the CDR3 is TGTGCCAGCAGCGGGGACAGGGGCCCGACAGATACGCAGTATTTT. Translating it yields CASSGDRGPTDTQYF.

This clonotype was detected many times. The chain has TRBV5-1 and TRBJ2-3; 7 bases fit TRBD2. The CDR3 contains 16 residues. Trimming removed 4 bases from V and 2 bases from J; junction bases left unmatched: 10. Germline loops: CDR1 SGHRS, CDR2 YFSETQ. This chain's CDR3 is CASSQIAGAFTDTQYF. CDR3 DNA: TGCGCCAGCAGCCAAATAGCGGGTGCTTTCACAGATACGCAGTATTTT.

V is TRBV5-6 and J is TRBJ1-5, with a weak D call TRBD1 (6 bases). The CDR3 has 14 amino acids. Germline CDR1 reads SGHDT; CDR2 reads YYEEEE. Trimming cost V 3 bases and J 3 bases, with 10 bases left between them. The chain's CDR3 is CASSWGQINQPQHF. The CDR3 region has the DNA TGTGCCAGCAGCTGGGGACAAATCAATCAGCCCCAGCATTTT.

The chain employs TRBV4-1 and TRBJ1-1; possibly TRBD1 for D (6 bases). V was trimmed by 0 bases and J by 0 bases, leaving 17 bases between them. Per the germline V gene, CDR1 is MGHRA and CDR2 is YSYEKL. The CDR3 totals 18 residues. CDR3 nucleotide sequence: TGCGCCAGCAGCCAAGATTGGGGACACGGAGCCATGAACACTGAAGCTTTCTTT. Translating gives CASSQDWGHGAMNTEAFF.

The gene calls are TRBV14 and TRBJ2-7, with 7 bases identical to TRBD1. The CDR3 spans 11 residues. With V trimmed by 5 bases and J by 7 bases, 2 bases remained unmatched. The germline V gene has CDR1 SGHDN and CDR2 FVKESK. As DNA, the CDR3 is TGTGCCAGCAGCGCAGGGGGAGAGCAGTACTTC. Amino acid sequence: CASSAGGEQYF.

The table lists this clonotype with a few counts. This sequence joins TRBV7-9 and TRBJ2-3; perhaps TRBD2 as D (6 bases). This CDR3 contains 16 residues. The V and J ends lost 3 bases and 1 base respectively, with 14 bases between them. The V gene's germline CDR1 is SEHNR and CDR2 FQNEAQ (reference sequence). The CDR3 region is CASSFSRLAGTDTQYF. The CDR3, as DNA: TGTGCCAGCAGCTTCTCCCGTTTAGCGGGCACAGATACGCAGTATTTT.

The J gene is TRBJ2-7, the V gene TRBV5-5; D is unclear. The CDR3 totals 14 residues. Per germline, CDR1 SGHKS and CDR2 YYEKEE (reference sequence). Between the trimmed V and J ends, which lost 4 bases and 5 bases, there was a span of 16 bases. The CDR3: CASSPLQAVDEQYF. The CDR3 region has the DNA TGTGCCAGCAGCCCCCTGCAGGCCGTCGACGAGCAGTACTTC.

The chain joins TRBV24-1 to TRBJ2-1; weak D call: TRBD2 (6 bases). The germline gives CDR1 KGHDR, CDR2 SFDVKD. V lost 2 bases to trimming and J lost 5 bases, with 12 bases between them. This CDR3 has 15 amino acids. CDR3 sequence (DNA): TGTGCCACCAGTGATTCAGGGACTTCTGACAATGAGCAGTTCTTC. Translated, it gives CATSDSGTSDNEQFF.

This clonotype was detected only a few times. The chain has TRBV5-5 and TRBJ2-2; 8 nucleotides agree with TRBD1. Germline V gene lookup returns CDR1 SGHKS and CDR2 YYEKEE (reference sequence). The trim removed 4 bases at V and 0 bases at J, leaving 8 bases unmatched. The CDR3 covers 17 residues. CDR3: CASSPGTGSSNTGELFF. The CDR3 bases are TGTGCCAGCAGCCCAGGGACAGGCTCATCGAACACCGGGGAGCTGTTTTTT.

This chain uses TRBV10-1 with TRBJ2-5; TRBD2 matches 8 bases. In germline, CDR1 is WNHNN, CDR2 SYGVQD (reference sequence). Unmatched junction bases numbered 8, after V lost 0 bases and J lost 5 bases. This CDR3 has 16 amino acids. Written as DNA, the CDR3 is TGCGCCAGCAGTGAGTCGGCCAGCGGGAGTAGGGAGACCCAGTACTTC. Amino acids: CASSESASGSRETQYF.

This clonotype was seen only a few times. J is TRBJ1-5 and V is TRBV5-1, with 7 bases identical to TRBD1. Germline CDR1 reads SGHRS; CDR2 reads YFSETQ. The V and J ends lost 0 bases and 7 bases, in that order; junction bases with no gene match: 4. CDR3 length: 14 amino acids. CDR3 bases: TGCGCCAGCAGCTTGGGTCAGGGGGTCCAGCCCCAGCATTTT. Its translation is CASSLGQGVQPQHF.